This T cell receptor beta chain was identified during a study of T-cell memory formation after mild COVID-19. Study-wide findings and caveats: Mainly in CM and EM were contracting CD4+ clones; CD8+ were in EMRA. Cross-reactive memory appears to have joined, as suggested by some responding clones showing up in pre-infection memory. The SARS-CoV-2 specificity of second-wave clones reaching peak at day 37 remained unverified. Clones that got smaller from day 15 to 85 had even CD4/CD8, while clones growing later tipped toward CD4+.

The germline CDR1 and CDR2 sequences are MGHRA and YSYEKL. The CDR3 loop spans 13 amino acids. V was trimmed by 4 bases and J by 7 bases, leaving 14 bases between them. Each CDR3 protein is one row after TCRdb ran MiXCR on the 5' RACE reads. The table records about 90,000 distinct CDR3 sequences, about 14% of them present only once. This clonotype was detected only once. No antigen is known for it. The rearrangement uses TRBV4-1 and TRBJ2-7; D gene uncertain. The TCR was taken from a man aged 18 to 29 who had mild COVID-19 (a few samples of this study predate the infection). Cell type and time point are not known. The source material was PBMCs or a T cell subset sorted from them (not recorded which). The CDR3: CASSPALGGEQYV. CDR3 coding DNA: TGCGCCAGCAGCCCCGCTCTCGGTGGAGAGCAGTACGTC.